This entry concerns a single T cell receptor (beta chain). The antigen is unknown. The data stem from a study of CD8+ T cells in alopecia areata. The overall study: Patients in the study were on tofacitinib for 6 to 18 months, then off it for 6 months.

V shed 2 bases and J 8 bases; nucleotides not matched to a gene: 9. Germline-derived CDR1 and CDR2 are MNHNY and SVGAGI (reference sequence). CDR3 length: 16 amino acids. cDNA serving as the sequencing template came from extracted, reverse transcribed RNA. Produced via immunoSEQ multiplex PCR; TCRdb's table is partial and in-frame only. The profile shows 150,000 to 200,000 clones, about three fifths of them singletons. Study-level results: Lesional scalp exceeded normal scalp in clonality, especially in alopecia totalis/universalis.

Treatment specified: oral pan-JAK inhibitor, 5-10 mg twice daily. V and J are TRBV6-6 and TRBJ1-4; 9 bases map to TRBD1. The input for sequencing was CD4+ T cells sorted from blood, taken at week 56, from a patient treated with tofacitinib. The sequence derives from a human donor with alopecia areata. CDR3 residues: CASSYHPGQGGEKLFF. CDR3 DNA: TGTGCCAGCAGTTACCACCCGGGACAGGGTGGGGAAAAACTGTTTTTT.